These 20 T cell receptor beta chains were sequenced from one sample in a study of HIV-infected children after antiretroviral therapy interruption. The TCR library was built from RNA with a 3' RACE protocol and unique molecular identifiers. TCRdb analysed the 3' RACE reads with MiXCR anew, one entry per CDR3 protein. The data hold more than 75,000 distinct CDR3 sequences, with about 7.2% observed a single time. The treatment here: PENTA 11 planned treatment interruption arm or continuous ART arm. The sample in question was CD45RA+ CD4+ T cells from PBMCs, pooled from several time points, obtained from a donor given antiretroviral therapy, either interrupted or continuous. This sample's subset: naive CD4+ CD45RA+ CD45RO- T cells. These receptors came from a pool of human donors with HIV.

This clonotype was counted at least ten times. The chain joins TRBV12-3 or TRBV12-4 to TRBJ2-1; no firm D call. Trimming took off 5 bases at V and 6 bases at J, with 14 bases between the two ends. The CDR3 has 14 amino acids. The CDR3 region has the DNA TGTGCCAGCAGTAGAGCTGCGTCGGGCAATGAGCAGTTCTTC. Encoded protein: CASSRAASGNEQFF.

This clonotype was detected only a few times. CDR3 protein: CSASASGQETQYF. The CDR3 nucleotides read TGCAGTGCTAGTGCTAGCGGCCAAGAGACCCAGTACTTC. The genes are TRBV20-1 and TRBJ2-5; 7 bases line up with TRBD2. V was pared by 3 bases and J by 1 base, with 2 bases of the junction left unmatched. Germline assignment: CDR1 DFQATT and CDR2 SNEGSKA (reference sequence). The CDR3 runs 13 residues.

This clonotype showed up many times. The V and J genes are TRBV12-3 or TRBV12-4 and TRBJ1-3; D remains unclear. This CDR3 has 11 amino acids. Trimming took off 6 bases at V and 2 bases at J, with 2 bases between the two ends. The CDR3 sequence is CASSPGNTIYF. The CDR3 bases are TGTGCCAGCAGCCCTGGAAACACCATATATTTT.

The J gene is TRBJ1-2, the V gene TRBV7-9; 7 bases match TRBD1. The CDR3 is 14 amino acids. The germline gives CDR1 SEHNR, CDR2 FQNEAQ (reference sequence). The trim removed 4 bases at V and 6 bases at J, leaving 8 bases unmatched. CDR3 residues: CASSYQQGSDGYTF. For the CDR3, the DNA is TGTGCCAGCAGCTATCAACAGGGGTCGGATGGCTACACCTTC.

This clonotype occurred many times. The chain links TRBV20-1 to TRBJ1-5; 10 nucleotides match TRBD1. CDR1 is DFQATT, CDR2 SNEGSKA, per germline (reference sequence). V trimming: 1 base; J trimming: 6 bases; junction bases outside the gene matches: 6. This CDR3 comprises 15 residues. CDR3 in amino acids: CSARVYRDRGQPQHF. The CDR3 region has the DNA TGCAGTGCTAGAGTTTATCGGGACAGGGGTCAGCCCCAGCATTTT.

This clonotype was counted at least ten times. This chain connects TRBV7-9 to TRBJ1-1; tentative D call: TRBD1 (6 bases). Germline V gene lookup returns CDR1 SEHNR and CDR2 FQNEAQ (reference sequence). CDR3 length equals 13 residues. The ends were cut back, 5 bases at V and 4 bases at J, with 11 bases in the middle. The CDR3 region has the DNA TGTGCCAGCAGCGTCGGACAGCTCACTGAAGCTTTCTTT. It translates to CASSVGQLTEAFF.

The V and J genes are TRBV12-3 or TRBV12-4 and TRBJ1-6; 8 positions match TRBD1. This CDR3 is built from 14 residues. V dropped 6 bases and J dropped 9; count of bases not matched to a gene: 7. This chain's CDR3 is CASRPTGEGSPLHF. The CDR3 nucleotides read TGTGCCAGCAGACCGACAGGGGAGGGTTCACCCCTCCACTTT.

Ten or more counts support this clonotype. V and J are TRBV3-1 and TRBJ2-7; unclear D gene. Per germline, CDR1 LGHDT and CDR2 YNNKEL (reference sequence). V was clipped by 3 bases and J by 0 bases, with 9 bases between them. The CDR3 extends over 14 amino acids. The CDR3 DNA reads as TGTGCCAGCAGCCACGGGCGGTTCTCCTACGAGCAGTACTTC. It encodes CASSHGRFSYEQYF.

The table lists this clonotype with many counts. The chain has TRBV29-1 and TRBJ2-7; 7 positions agree with TRBD2. Germline CDR1 is SQVTM and CDR2 is ANQGSEA. CDR3 length equals 14 residues. J lost 7 bases, V lost 4 bases, and 13 bases had no gene match. DNA of the CDR3: TGCAGCGTTGGGGCGGCCAGCTCCGGGGGGGAGCAGTACTTC. This codes for CSVGAASSGGEQYF.

This clonotype was found many times. This chain connects TRBV20-1 to TRBJ2-7; D is ambiguous. The V gene lost 3 bases and the J gene lost 3 bases, with 15 bases spanning the gap. The CDR3 is made up of 14 amino acids. CDR1 is DFQATT and CDR2 is SNEGSKA in the germline V gene (reference sequence). In nucleotides, the CDR3 is TGCAGTGCTAGGGATCCGGGCGGCCACTACGAGCAGTACTTC. It codes for CSARDPGGHYEQYF.

The chain has TRBV3-1 and TRBJ1-2, with 7 nucleotides matching TRBD1. Trimming at V came to 3 bases and at J to 5 bases, leaving 12 bases not matched to a gene. The CDR3 covers 16 residues. CDR1 and CDR2 (germline): LGHDT, YNNKEL (reference sequence). CDR3 amino acids: CASSQTGTAFLYGYTF. The DNA for the CDR3 is TGTGCCAGCAGCCAGACCGGGACAGCCTTTCTTTATGGCTACACCTTC.

This clonotype was recorded at least ten times. CDR3 nucleotide sequence: TGCGCCAGCAGCTTGGAAGCAGGAGACTATGGCTACACCTTC. Amino acid sequence: CASSLEAGDYGYTF. This chain uses TRBV5-1 with TRBJ1-2; no clear D gene. V was cut by 0 bases and J by 3 bases, with 9 bases left in between. CDR1 is SGHRS, CDR2 YFSETQ, per germline. The CDR3 is 14 amino acids. Full variable domain (rest looked up from reference TRBV5-1 and TRBJ1-2): KAGVTQTPRYLIKTRGQQVTLSCSPISGHRSVSWYQQTPGQGLQFLFEYFSETQRNKGNFPGRFSGRQFSNSRSEMNVSTLELGDSALYLCASSLEAGDYGYTFGSGTRLTVV.

This clonotype is labeled medium-sized. The chain employs TRBV7-2 and TRBJ2-1, with D perhaps being TRBD1 or TRBD2 (6 bases each). V was trimmed by 3 bases and J by 9 bases, leaving 15 bases between them. The length of the CDR3 is 14 residues. Germline V gene sequence: CDR1 SGHTA, CDR2 FQGNSA. The CDR3, as DNA: TGTGCCAGCAGCTTGGGACAACCGGGGGCTGAGCAGTTCTTC. Protein sequence: CASSLGQPGAEQFF.

In this sample, this clonotype turned up many times. V and J are TRBV29-1 and TRBJ2-7, with TRBD1 as a possible D gene (6 bases). The germline gives CDR1 SQVTM, CDR2 ANQGSEA. With 4 bases removed from V and 2 bases from J, the gap between germline ends came to 15 bases. The CDR3 has 14 residues. CDR3 sequence (DNA): TGCAGCGTTGCGGTACAGGGCCGTCCCTACGAGCAGTACTTC. This translates into CSVAVQGRPYEQYF.

This clonotype was counted between two and nine times. V gene TRBV20-1 combines with J gene TRBJ1-1, with D hard to call. V lost 5 bases and J 3 bases, leaving 10 bases between the germline ends. The V gene's germline CDR1 is DFQATT and CDR2 SNEGSKA (reference sequence). This CDR3 spans 12 amino acids. CDR3: CSAVPRDTEAFF. The CDR3 region has the DNA TGCAGTGCTGTCCCCCGCGACACTGAAGCTTTCTTT.

The V call is TRBV27, the J call TRBJ1-6; D remains unclear. This CDR3 is built from 17 residues. With 3 bases removed from V and 5 bases from J, the gap between germline ends came to 17 bases. The germline gives CDR1 MNHEY, CDR2 SMNVEV (reference sequence). As DNA, the CDR3 is TGTGCCAGCAGTTTTATGGGCAGGCCAGGAGATAATTCACCCCTCCACTTT. The encoded protein is CASSFMGRPGDNSPLHF.

This clonotype was counted at least ten times. The J gene is TRBJ2-5, the V gene TRBV12-3 or TRBV12-4; no reliable D call. V was shortened by 4 bases and J by 2 bases, with 5 bases between the two germline ends. This CDR3 region has 12 residues. CDR3 nucleotides: TGTGCCAGCAGTTCCGGTCAAGAGACCCAGTACTTC. As protein: CASSSGQETQYF.

The table lists this clonotype with a few counts. This clone may be a read error of a much larger clone one base away. The rearrangement joins TRBV12-3 or TRBV12-4 to TRBJ2-3; D remains unclear. V was pared by 2 bases and J by 4 bases, with 4 bases between. This CDR3 has 12 residues. For the CDR3, the DNA is TGTGCCAGCAGTTTAAGGGCAGATACGCAGTATTTT. Its translation: CASSLRADTQYF.

The chain uses TRBV19 and TRBJ2-3; tentative D call: TRBD1 (6 bases). The germline V gene encodes CDR1 LNHDA and CDR2 SQIVND (reference sequence). The CDR3 covers 15 residues. V lost 3 bases, J lost 4 bases, and 14 bases lay in between. As DNA, the CDR3 is TGTGCCAGTAGTATTTTGCCGGACAGATCAGATACGCAGTATTTT. Encoded protein: CASSILPDRSDTQYF.

This clonotype was seen many times. V gene TRBV24-1 combines with J gene TRBJ2-1; D may be TRBD2 (6 bases). Trimming removed 4 bases at V and 4 bases at J, with 13 bases between. This CDR3 has 15 amino acids. The germline gives CDR1 KGHDR, CDR2 SFDVKD. CDR3 nucleotides: TGTGCCACCAGTGACCCGGGAGCCGGATACAATGAGCAGTTCTTC. Protein product: CATSDPGAGYNEQFF.